Listed here is a single TCR beta chain. Antigen: not known. CDR3 length: 14 amino acids. Germline V gene data show CDR1 as DFQATT and CDR2 as SNEGSKA (reference sequence). V dropped 1 base and J dropped 3 bases, with 13 bases sitting between them. This sample is drawn from a study of blood T cells in healthy people across ages. A J-beta primer mix and a sample-barcoded 5' primer were used in a second PCR of about 7 to 11 cycles. A single record per CDR3 protein comes from TCRdb applying MiXCR to the 5' RACE reads. The table lists approximately 1,000,000 distinct CDR3 sequences, 35% to 40% of them singletons. Study outcomes and limitations: The authors considered diversity estimates from one million T cells to be underestimates. Comparison with aged donors showed that long-lived donors had more naive CD4+ cells and higher diversity.

Sequenced material: blood. The genes are TRBV20-1 and TRBJ2-7; D possibly corresponds to TRBD2 (5 bases). This clonotype was obtained from a man younger than 35 in good health. In DNA, the CDR3 is TGCAGTGCTAGAGCGGCCGGAGGCCTCTACGAGCAGTACTTC. It specifies CSARAAGGLYEQYF.